This T cell receptor (beta chain) appears in the sequencing data of a study of blood T cell repertoires in COVID-19. In the study overall: Samples of COVID-19 (acute and convalescent) were obtained from the United States, Italy and Spain.

Trimming took 4 bases from V and 0 from J, leaving 14 bases between them. Germline CDR1 SGHNT, CDR2 YYREEE (reference sequence). CDR3 length: 15 amino acids. Seattle researchers signed up patients amid active infection and tracked them longitudinally. Profiling relied on immunoSEQ multiplex PCR, and the TCRdb table lists in-frame clones only, not all of them. The profile shows 200,000 to 300,000 clones, nearly 95% of them singletons. This receptor was obtained from a man younger than 45 with COVID-19, enrolled during active disease. This chain connects TRBV5-4 to TRBJ2-7; TRBD2 is a possible D gene (6 bases). The specimen sequenced was peripheral blood. CDR3 region: CASSRLVGSSYEQYF. The CDR3 nucleotides read TGTGCCAGCAGCCGACTAGTTGGGAGCTCCTACGAGCAGTACTTC.